This T cell receptor beta chain was identified during a study of blood T cell repertoires in COVID-19. Study in general: Sources were T cells, B-cell-depleted T cells, or PBMCs; the material itself was cDNA or gDNA.

The length of the CDR3 is 13 residues. Germline V gives CDR1 GTSNPN, CDR2 SVGIG (reference sequence). J was trimmed by 4 bases and V by 5 bases; bases with no gene match: 3. Original data processing: Quantification of nucleated cells was approximated via reference gene primer amplification. Clones were sequenced by immunoSEQ multiplex PCR, and TCRdb holds only the in-frame ones, with some missing. V and J calls and clone size are as listed in that table; D and trimming were resolved from the DNA. The data show approximately 60,000 clones, with approximately 82% seen just once and around 6.3% held by the top ten. This clone was observed a single time.

The rearrangement uses TRBV30 and TRBJ1-2; 11 positions match TRBD1. Sequencing was carried out using peripheral blood. The source is a human donor in a cohort sampled during active COVID-19. The CDR3 loop reads CAWVGQGAYGYTF. As DNA, the CDR3 is TGTGCCTGGGTCGGACAGGGGGCCTATGGCTACACCTTC.